This note documents a single T cell receptor (beta chain) sequence. It has no known antigen specificity. No quality values exist for individual bases; no much larger clone is one base distant. The data were obtained in a study of Ad26.COV2.S vaccination and SARS-CoV-2 variants listed by TCRdb under 2021. Broadly, across the study: Vaccine-arm donors came from COV1001, a multicentre, randomized, double-blind, placebo-controlled phase I-IIa trial of Ad26.COV2.S in healthy adults. Dosing of Ad26.COV2.S was intramuscular, at either 5x10^10 or 1x10^11 viral particles, delivered as one shot or as two shots spaced 56 days apart. Sequencing of the TCRbeta repertoire served to evaluate the specificity and breadth of SARS-CoV-2-reactive T cell receptors following Ad26.COV2.S vaccination. A total of around 32 samples were included in the TCR-sequenced set, comprising approximately 20 Ad26.COV2.S vaccine recipients, 5 placebo recipients and 8 SARS-CoV-2 convalescent individuals. Participants in the trial were split at random into five groups of five each, receiving low-dose or high-dose Ad26.COV2.S once or twice, or else placebo on both occasions. Blinding of investigators to trial group allocation was maintained during experiments and outcome assessment.

The treatment or condition label, read with the paper, signifies: some 20 received Ad26.COV2.S at low or high dose, single or two shots; about five received placebo; per-sample allocation not given. Repertoires of vaccine and placebo recipients were sequenced from samples taken on day 63 after the first injection. Between 29 July and 7 August 2020, Cohort 1b enrolled fewer than 30 adults aged 18-55 years at one site in Boston, USA. Ad26.COV2.S consisted of a replication-incompetent adenovirus type 26 vector by which a prefusion-stabilized SARS-CoV-2 spike protein from the original Wuhan strain was expressed. The CDR3 measures 18 amino acids from cysteine to phenylalanine. The only DNA kept is the CDR3, 54 bases in frame from the first base. The germline V gene supplies CDR1 SGDLS and CDR2 YYNGEE. V is cut by 0 bases and J by 1 base, and the space between the germline ends is 16 bases. General conclusions and limits of the study: The authors noted that total T cell responses may have been underestimated by the TCR breadth and depth analyses. The study was not powered for comparison of responses between vaccine doses or regimens. After vaccination, spike-specific CD8+ and CD4+ T cell responses were reported to show substantial breadth. Higher spike-specific TCR breadth was observed in Ad26.COV2.S recipients than in placebo recipients (P = 0.0014). Vaccine and placebo recipients had comparable non-spike TCR breadth, which fits with the vaccine containing only spike.

TCRbeta CDR3 regions were sequenced with the immunoSEQ Assay. After extraction, genomic DNA underwent amplification by bias-controlled multiplex PCR, followed by high-throughput sequencing. As for the authors' bioinformatics: Collapsing and filtering of sequences were performed to quantify the absolute abundance of each unique TCRbeta CDR3 region. T cell fraction was estimated by normalization of TCRbeta template counts to usable DNA, with usable DNA being measured through amplification of reference genes present in all nucleated cells. Repertoire TCRs were annotated as SARS-CoV-2-specific when V gene, CDR3 amino acid sequence and J gene were exactly matched to a known reactive TCR set. The reference SARS-CoV-2 TCR set was obtained from MIRA and was filtered for enrichment in COVID-19-positive ImmuneCODE repertoires, whereby public or cross-reactive TCRs were removed. Using the MIRA antigens, annotated TCRs were further analysed by specific ORF or by position within an ORF. Breadth was defined as annotated unique rearrangements over total unique productive rearrangements; depth was the summed frequency of those rearrangements. Two-sided Wilcoxon rank-sum tests were used to compare TCR breadth between groups. TCRdb retrieved this table from immuneACCESS and kept in-frame rearrangements only. Not all clones are present; in checked studies, unresolved V genes account for under half, and no reason is known for the remainder. V and J calls and clone size are as listed in that table; D and trimming were resolved from the DNA. The table for this sample lists about 460,000 clones; 80% to 90% of them were counted only once. The ten largest account for around 1.8% of the sample.

This sequence uses TRBV9 and TRBJ2-2, and perhaps TRBD1 as D gene, on 5 matching bases. The sequence derives from a person between 18 and 60 years old who received the Ad26.COV2.S COVID-19 vaccine or a placebo. The sample was peripheral blood, taken in a trial of Ad26.COV2.S vaccine versus placebo. The DNA reads TGTGCCAGCAGCGTAGCTATAGTTGGGGCAGGGAACACCGGGGAGCTGTTTTTT. It translates as CASSVAIVGAGNTGELFF.